The T cell receptor beta chain described here comes from a study of blood T cells in healthy people across ages. Study-level background: About one barcoded beta molecule per two T cells came from capture by template switching.

Each donor had ten milliliters of peripheral blood drawn. The extraction recovered at least 6 micrograms of total RNA per sample. A note on this clonotype: Its antigen is not known. One end of the junction fails to match germline, which may point to a read error.

Germline-derived CDR1 and CDR2 are SGHRS and YFSETQ. The CDR3 sequence is 12 residues long. A second about 6 to 11 cycle PCR used barcoded and J-beta primers. Using its own MiXCR run on the 5' RACE reads, TCRdb lists one record per CDR3 protein. The data show around 850,000 distinct CDR3 sequences, 35% to 40% seen once. Study-level findings and limits: In the absence of known donor CMV status, changes in expanded clonotypes were possibly confounded.

The source material was blood. The chain recombines TRBV5-1 with TRBJ2-1; D uncertain. The TCR sequence derives from a man younger than 35 in good health. Written as DNA, the CDR3 is TGCGCCAGCAGCTTGGATCGGAATGTGCAGTTCTTC. Translated, it gives CASSLDRNVQFF.